This entry concerns a single T cell receptor beta chain. The antigen is unknown. The data originate from a study of stem cell transplantation in POMP-related autoinflammatory disease. J lost 5 bases, V lost 5 bases, and 6 bases had no gene match. CDR3 size: 13 residues. CDR1 is SGHAT, CDR2 FQNNGV, per germline. Study-level points and caveats: In patients with PRAID, every analyzed T-cell subset tended to show lower diversity and higher clonality. Unique TRB V-J gene pairings were limited in number in patients with PRAID.

Clones were sequenced by immunoSEQ multiplex PCR, and TCRdb holds only the in-frame ones, with some missing. The data hold tens of thousands of clones, with approximately 78% observed a single time. The rearrangement links TRBV11-2 to TRBJ2-7; 7 bases line up with TRBD2. The sample was CD4+ T cells from PBMCs, taken before stem cell transplantation. The sequence came from a human donor with POMP-related autoinflammation and immune dysregulation (PRAID). CDR3 region: CASSQLASHEQYF. The CDR3 coding sequence is TGTGCCAGCAGCCAACTAGCGTCCCACGAGCAGTACTTC. The entire variable domain, with the rest obtained from reference TRBV11-2 and TRBJ2-7, is as follows: EAGVAQSPRYKIIEKRQSVAFWCNPISGHATLYWYQQILGQGPKLLIQFQNNGVVDDSQLPKDRFSAERLKGVDSTLKIQPAKLEDSAVYLCASSQLASHEQYFGPGTRLTVT.